This T cell receptor beta chain appears in the sequencing data of a study of regulatory T cells in long-lasting Graves disease. Findings of the study overall: There were preferences for TRBV28, TRBJ1-2 and TRBJ2-5 in persistent disease.

This clonotype was recorded many times. What it recognizes is unknown. Germline CDR1 and CDR2: MNHNS and SASEGT. V was shortened by 6 bases and J by 0 bases, with 6 bases between the two germline ends. This CDR3 is 14 amino acids long. Arm-PCR of CDR3 regions with iRepertoire HTBI primers generated TCR beta libraries. Original handling: Taken together, the samples had roughly 63 TRBV and more than 12 TRBJ segments identified. From the multiplex PCR reads, TCRdb called clonotypes with MiXCR, one entry per CDR3 protein. TCRdb, rather than the study authors, made the V and J calls. The sample has roughly 350,000 distinct CDR3 sequences, about a sixth seen once. The time point denotes: newly diagnosed GD, antithyroid drugs for less than 3 months. The TCR library was made from RNA extracted from PBMCs. This sample was also put to use in a study of T cells in Graves' hyperthyroidism and ophthalmopathy. That report notes: Patients between 18 and 65 years old had hyperthyroidism, newly diagnosed and lasting under 2 months. A first-round RT-PCR of the TCR CDR3 used the HTBI primer set.

The specimen comprised peripheral blood mononuclear cells (PBMCs), sampled at new diagnosis, from a patient treated with antithyroid drugs. This sequence was found in a woman under 30 with Graves disease. The rearrangement joins TRBV6-1 to TRBJ2-6, with D unclear. CDR3 residues: CASSPNSGANVLTF. In DNA form, the CDR3 reads TGTGCCAGCAGCCCCAACTCTGGGGCCAACGTCCTGACTTTC.